The rows below give T cell receptor beta chains drawn from one sample of a study of naive and memory T cell subsets. TCRdb used MiXCR to reprocess the UMI-ligation and nested PCR reads, holding one entry per CDR3 protein. The table includes approximately 80,000 distinct CDR3 sequences, 9% detected once. Specimen: naive CD8+ T cells from blood. The receptors were sampled from a human donor in good health. CDR3s include the opening cysteine and the closing phenylalanine or tryptophan. D genes are given only for firm matches. The size entry is marked missing in some rows and otherwise reads once, few, many or a size class.

CDR3nt,CDR3aa,d_gene,v_gene,abundance,j_gene
TGTGCCAGCAGTTACTTTACTAGCGGGAGCACAGATACGCAGTATTTT,CASSYFTSGSTDTQYF,TRBD2,TRBV6-2/TRBV6-3,few,TRBJ2-3
TGCAGCGTTGACACCACCAGCGGCTACACCTTC,CSVDTTSGYTF,NA,TRBV29-1,many,TRBJ1-2
TGCGCCAGCAGCCAAGTCCCCGGGACACCCAGCTCCTACGAGCAGTACTTC,CASSQVPGTPSSYEQYF,NA,TRBV4-1,NA,TRBJ2-7
TGTGCCAGTGCCCTTGGTGAAAAACTGTTTTTT,CASALGEKLFF,NA,TRBV19,many,TRBJ1-4
TGTGCCTGGAGTGTGGGCGGGGGGAACACTGAAGCTTTCTTT,CAWSVGGGNTEAFF,NA,TRBV30,NA,TRBJ1-1
TGTGCCAGCAGCTCGACAGGAGTATCCACAGATACGCAGTATTTT,CASSSTGVSTDTQYF,NA,TRBV7-8,many,TRBJ2-3
TGTGCCAGCGGAGCGGGAGGTAGCCACGAGCAGTACTTC,CASGAGGSHEQYF,TRBD2,TRBV11-2,NA,TRBJ2-7
TGCAGCGGTACCGACAGGGACTACAATGAGCAGTTCTTC,CSGTDRDYNEQFF,TRBD1,TRBV29-1,NA,TRBJ2-1
TGCGCCAGCAGCCAAGACGCCTTCCCTAACTATGGCTACACCTTC,CASSQDAFPNYGYTF,NA,TRBV4-1,many,TRBJ1-2
TGTGCCAGCAGTTTAGAAGAAACCTACGAGCAGTACTTC,CASSLEETYEQYF,NA,TRBV12-3/TRBV12-4,NA,TRBJ2-7
TGCAGCGTGGAAACCGGGACAGGGATCTACGAGCAGTACTTC,CSVETGTGIYEQYF,TRBD1,TRBV29-1,NA,TRBJ2-7
TGTGCCAGCAGTGAAGATGGGTCCTGGAGCACAGATACGCAGTATTTT,CASSEDGSWSTDTQYF,NA,TRBV2,few,TRBJ2-3
TGTGCCTGGGGTCGGTCGGGGGCTCCCCCCTCTGGGGCCAACGTCCTGACTTTC,CAWGRSGAPPSGANVLTF,NA,TRBV7-6,many,TRBJ2-6
TGTGCCAGCAGTCAGGACAGTTTCAATCAGCCCCAGCATTTT,CASSQDSFNQPQHF,NA,TRBV28,many,TRBJ1-5
TGTGCCAGCAGTTTTGCGGGAAGCAATCAGCCCCAGCATTTT,CASSFAGSNQPQHF,NA,TRBV27,many,TRBJ1-5
TGCAGTGCTACCACCCGGCTTACCACCTACAATGAGCAGTTCTTC,CSATTRLTTYNEQFF,NA,TRBV20-1,many,TRBJ2-1
TGTGCCAGCAGCCCTAGCCGGGACAAATATAGCAATCAGCCCCAGCATTTT,CASSPSRDKYSNQPQHF,NA,TRBV6-6,NA,TRBJ1-5
TGTGCCAGCAGCTTAGGGGGGACGGACAATAATTCACCCCTCCACTTT,CASSLGGTDNNSPLHF,NA,TRBV13,few,TRBJ1-6
TGTGCCAGCACCCCGGCGGGGGAAGAGACCCAGTACTTC,CASTPAGEETQYF,TRBD2,TRBV12-3/TRBV12-4,NA,TRBJ2-5
TGCAGCGTTCCCCGGACGGATAACTATGGCTACACCTTC,CSVPRTDNYGYTF,NA,TRBV29-1,NA,TRBJ1-2
TGTGCCAGCAGCCTACGACAGTGGCCCACCGAGCAGTACTTC,CASSLRQWPTEQYF,NA,TRBV3-1,many,TRBJ2-7
TGTGCCAGCAGTTTAGGGCACGAGCAGTACTTC,CASSLGHEQYF,NA,TRBV27,many,TRBJ2-7
TGCAGTGCTAGAGACTGGACAGGGTCAGCCAAAAACATTCAGTACTTC,CSARDWTGSAKNIQYF,TRBD1,TRBV20-1,many,TRBJ2-4
TGTGCCAGTACGACCCGGTCCTACAATGAGCAGTTCTTC,CASTTRSYNEQFF,NA,TRBV28,few,TRBJ2-1
TGCGCCAGCAGCTCTTGGACAGGGGGACACTACGAGCAGTACTTC,CASSSWTGGHYEQYF,TRBD1,TRBV5-1,few,TRBJ2-7
TGCGCCAGCAGGTGGGGACTAGCGGGAGACGAGCAGTACTTC,CASRWGLAGDEQYF,TRBD2,TRBV5-1,many,TRBJ2-7
TGTGCCAGCAGCGTAGACGGAGAACCAGATACGCAGTATTTT,CASSVDGEPDTQYF,NA,TRBV9,NA,TRBJ2-3
TGTGCCAGCAGCTTAAAGCGGGAGGCCTACAATGAGCAGTTCTTC,CASSLKREAYNEQFF,TRBD2,TRBV5-4,NA,TRBJ2-1
TGTGCCAGCAGCTTTGTGGAGACCCAGTACTTC,CASSFVETQYF,NA,TRBV7-9,many,TRBJ2-5
TGCAGTGCTAGGGGACTAGCGGGAGGGGCCTACGAGCAGTACTTC,CSARGLAGGAYEQYF,TRBD2,TRBV20-1,many,TRBJ2-7
TGCAGCGCTGAAGGGACTAGCGGGGCCTCCTACAATGAGCAGTTCTTC,CSAEGTSGASYNEQFF,TRBD2,TRBV29-1,few,TRBJ2-1
TGTGCTAGTGGTTTGGGCAGGGCCCCGAATGAGCAGTTCTTC,CASGLGRAPNEQFF,NA,TRBV12-5,NA,TRBJ2-1
TGTGCCAGCAGTTTATTTAGAGGGATTCAGCCCCAGCATTTT,CASSLFRGIQPQHF,NA,TRBV12-3/TRBV12-4,many,TRBJ1-5
TGTGCCAGCAGTTACTTATCAACAGGGAAGATGAACACTGAAGCTTTCTTT,CASSYLSTGKMNTEAFF,NA,TRBV6-2/TRBV6-3,many,TRBJ1-1
TGTGCCAGCAGCCCAGGGACGGGGGATACGCAGTATTTT,CASSPGTGDTQYF,NA,TRBV7-9,many,TRBJ2-3
TGTGCCAGCAGGGGGCTAGCGGGAGCGGATAATGAGCAGTTCTTC,CASRGLAGADNEQFF,TRBD2,TRBV27,NA,TRBJ2-1
TGTGCCAGCAGCGGCGTGGACGGTAGAAGCTACGAGCAGTACTTC,CASSGVDGRSYEQYF,NA,TRBV7-9,once,TRBJ2-7
TGTGCCAGCAGCTTATACCTCTCTCGGAGGGAGGGCGGCACAGATACGCAGTATTTT,CASSLYLSRREGGTDTQYF,TRBD2,TRBV11-2,many,TRBJ2-3